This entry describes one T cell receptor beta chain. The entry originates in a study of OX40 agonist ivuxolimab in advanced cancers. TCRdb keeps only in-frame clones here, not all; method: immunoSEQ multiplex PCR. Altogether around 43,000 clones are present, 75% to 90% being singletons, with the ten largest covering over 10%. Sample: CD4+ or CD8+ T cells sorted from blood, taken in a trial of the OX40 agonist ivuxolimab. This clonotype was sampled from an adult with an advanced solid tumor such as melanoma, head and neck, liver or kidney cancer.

Written as DNA, the CDR3 is TGTGCCAGCAGCTCCCTGGGACTAGCGGGGGGGCATGAGCAGTTCTTC. This translates into CASSSLGLAGGHEQFF. The rearrangement joins TRBV9 to TRBJ2-1; TRBD2 aligns across 16 bases. The CDR3 is 16 residues long. Germline CDR1 and CDR2: SGDLS and YYNGEE. Trimming at V came to 4 bases and at J to 8 bases, leaving 6 bases not matched to a gene. The full variable domain, in which reference TRBV9 and TRBJ2-1 provide the parts outside the CDR3, is DSGVTQTPKHLITATGQRVTLRCSPRSGDLSVYWYQQSLDQGLQFLIQYYNGEERAKGNILERFSAQQFPDLHSELNLSSLELGDSALYFCASSSLGLAGGHEQFFGPGTRLTVL.